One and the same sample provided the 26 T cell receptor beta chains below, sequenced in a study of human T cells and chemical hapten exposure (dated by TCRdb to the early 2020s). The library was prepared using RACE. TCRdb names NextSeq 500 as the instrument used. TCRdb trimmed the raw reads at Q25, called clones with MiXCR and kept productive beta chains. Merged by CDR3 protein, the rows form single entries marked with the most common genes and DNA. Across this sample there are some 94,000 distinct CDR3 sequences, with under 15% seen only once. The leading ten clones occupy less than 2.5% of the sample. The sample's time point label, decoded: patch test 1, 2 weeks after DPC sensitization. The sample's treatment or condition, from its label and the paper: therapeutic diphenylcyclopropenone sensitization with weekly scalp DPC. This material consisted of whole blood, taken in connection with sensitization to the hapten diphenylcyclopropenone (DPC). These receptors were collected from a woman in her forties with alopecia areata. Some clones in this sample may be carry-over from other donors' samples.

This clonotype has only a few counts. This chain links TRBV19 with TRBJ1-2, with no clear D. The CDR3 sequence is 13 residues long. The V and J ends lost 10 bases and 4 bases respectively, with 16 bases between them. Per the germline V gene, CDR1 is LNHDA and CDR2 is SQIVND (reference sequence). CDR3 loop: CATQPGLSYGYTF. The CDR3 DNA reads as TGTGCCACCCAGCCCGGACTTAGCTATGGCTACACCTTC.

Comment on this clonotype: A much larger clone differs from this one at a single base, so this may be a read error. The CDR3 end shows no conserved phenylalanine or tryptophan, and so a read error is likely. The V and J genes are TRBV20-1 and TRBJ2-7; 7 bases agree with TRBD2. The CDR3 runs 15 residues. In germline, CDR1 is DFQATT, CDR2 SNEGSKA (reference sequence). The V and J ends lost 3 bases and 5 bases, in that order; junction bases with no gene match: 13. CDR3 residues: CSASFRAGHLDEQYI. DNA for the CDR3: TGCAGTGCTAGCTTCCGAGCGGGGCATCTTGACGAGCAGTACATC.

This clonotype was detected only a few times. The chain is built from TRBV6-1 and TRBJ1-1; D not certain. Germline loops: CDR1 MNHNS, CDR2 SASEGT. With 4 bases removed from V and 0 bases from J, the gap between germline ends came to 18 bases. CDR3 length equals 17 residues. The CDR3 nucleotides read TGTGCCAGCAGTGTGGACGGCCGACTGAATCTGAACACTGAAGCTTTCTTT. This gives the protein CASSVDGRLNLNTEAFF.

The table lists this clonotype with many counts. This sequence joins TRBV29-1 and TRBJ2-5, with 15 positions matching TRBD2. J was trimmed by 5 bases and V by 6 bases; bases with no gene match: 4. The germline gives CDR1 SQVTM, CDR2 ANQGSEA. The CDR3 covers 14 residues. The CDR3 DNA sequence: TGCAGCGTGGGACTAGCGGGAGGACAGGAGACCCAGTACTTC. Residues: CSVGLAGGQETQYF.

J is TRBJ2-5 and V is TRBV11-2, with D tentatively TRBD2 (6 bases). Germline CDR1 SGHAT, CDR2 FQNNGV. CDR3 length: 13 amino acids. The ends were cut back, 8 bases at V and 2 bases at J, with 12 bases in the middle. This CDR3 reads CASGRGVQETQYF. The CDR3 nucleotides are TGTGCCAGCGGGCGCGGGGTACAAGAGACCCAGTACTTC.

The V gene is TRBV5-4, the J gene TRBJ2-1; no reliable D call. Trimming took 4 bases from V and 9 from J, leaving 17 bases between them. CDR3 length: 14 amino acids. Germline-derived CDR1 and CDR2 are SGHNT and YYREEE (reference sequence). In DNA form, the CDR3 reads TGTGCCAGCAGCCCCTCCGCCGGGCATACTGAGCAGTTCTTC. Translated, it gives CASSPSAGHTEQFF.

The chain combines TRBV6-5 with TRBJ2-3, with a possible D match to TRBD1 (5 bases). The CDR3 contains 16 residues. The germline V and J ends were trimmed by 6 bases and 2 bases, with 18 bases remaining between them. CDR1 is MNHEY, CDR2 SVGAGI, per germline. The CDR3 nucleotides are TGTGCCAGCAGATCCTTCGAGCCGGACACCACAGATACGCAGTATTTT. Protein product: CASRSFEPDTTDTQYF.

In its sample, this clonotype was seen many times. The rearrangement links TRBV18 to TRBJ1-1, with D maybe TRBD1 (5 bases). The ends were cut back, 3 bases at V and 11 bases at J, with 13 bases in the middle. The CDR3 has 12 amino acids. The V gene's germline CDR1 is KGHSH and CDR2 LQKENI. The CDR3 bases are TGTGCCAGCTCACCGAGGGAGGGGCGCGCTTTCTTT. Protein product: CASSPREGRAFF.

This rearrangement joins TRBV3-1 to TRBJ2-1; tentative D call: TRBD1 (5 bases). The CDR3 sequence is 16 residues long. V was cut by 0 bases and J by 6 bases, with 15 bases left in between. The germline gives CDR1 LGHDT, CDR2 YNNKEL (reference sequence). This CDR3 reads CASSQETRVLSNEQFF. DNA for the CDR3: TGTGCCAGCAGCCAAGAAACCAGGGTATTGAGCAATGAGCAGTTCTTC.

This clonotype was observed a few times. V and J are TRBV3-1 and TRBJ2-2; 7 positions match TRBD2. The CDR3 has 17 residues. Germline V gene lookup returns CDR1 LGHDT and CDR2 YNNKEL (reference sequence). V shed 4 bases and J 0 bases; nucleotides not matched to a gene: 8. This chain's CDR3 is CASSPKASGPNTGELFF. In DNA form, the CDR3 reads TGTGCCAGCAGCCCGAAAGCTAGCGGTCCGAACACCGGGGAGCTGTTTTTT.

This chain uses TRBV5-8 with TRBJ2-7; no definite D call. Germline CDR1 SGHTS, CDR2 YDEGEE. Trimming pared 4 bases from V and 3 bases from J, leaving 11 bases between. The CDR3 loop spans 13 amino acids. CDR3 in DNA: TGTGCCAGCAGCGGACCACTAAGCTACGAGCAGTACTTC. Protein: CASSGPLSYEQYF.

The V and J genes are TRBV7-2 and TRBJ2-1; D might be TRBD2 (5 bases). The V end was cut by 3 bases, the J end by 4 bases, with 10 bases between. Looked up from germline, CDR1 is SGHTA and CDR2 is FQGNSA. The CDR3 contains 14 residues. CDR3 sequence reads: CASSFRGSYNEQFF. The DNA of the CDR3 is TGTGCCAGCAGCTTTAGAGGGAGTTACAATGAGCAGTTCTTC.

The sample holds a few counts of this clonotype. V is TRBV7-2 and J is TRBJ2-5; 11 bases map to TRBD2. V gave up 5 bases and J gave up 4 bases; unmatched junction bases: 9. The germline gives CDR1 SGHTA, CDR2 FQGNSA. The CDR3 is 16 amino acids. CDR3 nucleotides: TGTGCCAGCAGCGCCCAACTAGCGGGAGAAGGAGAGACCCAGTACTTC. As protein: CASSAQLAGEGETQYF.

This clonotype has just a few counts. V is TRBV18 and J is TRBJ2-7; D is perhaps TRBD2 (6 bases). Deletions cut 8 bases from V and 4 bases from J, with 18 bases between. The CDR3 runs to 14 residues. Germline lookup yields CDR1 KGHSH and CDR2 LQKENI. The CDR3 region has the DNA TGTGCCAGCCGCCGAACCCCGGGAGTTTACGAGCAGTACTTC. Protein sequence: CASRRTPGVYEQYF.

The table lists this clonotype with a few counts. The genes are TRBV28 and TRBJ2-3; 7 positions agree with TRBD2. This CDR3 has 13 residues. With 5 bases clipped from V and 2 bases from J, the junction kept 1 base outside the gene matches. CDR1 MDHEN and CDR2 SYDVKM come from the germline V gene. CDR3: CASSGGDTDTQYF. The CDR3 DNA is TGTGCCAGCAGTGGGGGGGACACAGATACGCAGTATTTT.

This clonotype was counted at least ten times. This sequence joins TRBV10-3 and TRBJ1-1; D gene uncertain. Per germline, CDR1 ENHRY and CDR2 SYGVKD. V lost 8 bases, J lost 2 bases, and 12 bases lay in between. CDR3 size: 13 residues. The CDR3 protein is CAIQDHSNTEAFF. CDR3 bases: TGTGCCATCCAGGACCACTCTAACACTGAAGCTTTCTTT.

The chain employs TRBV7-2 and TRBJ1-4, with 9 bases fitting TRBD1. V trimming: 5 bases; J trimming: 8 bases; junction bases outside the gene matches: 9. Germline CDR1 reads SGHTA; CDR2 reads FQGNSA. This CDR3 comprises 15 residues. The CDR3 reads CASSPTGTGTEKLFF. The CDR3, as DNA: TGTGCCAGCAGCCCGACCGGGACAGGGACCGAAAAACTGTTTTTT.

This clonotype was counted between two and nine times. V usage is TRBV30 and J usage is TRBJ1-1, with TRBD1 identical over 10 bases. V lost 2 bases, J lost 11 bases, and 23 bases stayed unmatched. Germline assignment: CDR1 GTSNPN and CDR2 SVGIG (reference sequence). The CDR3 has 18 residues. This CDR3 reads CAWSRTPSRQGAAPGAFF. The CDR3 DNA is TGTGCCTGGAGTCGCACACCCAGCCGACAGGGGGCGGCGCCGGGGGCTTTCTTT.

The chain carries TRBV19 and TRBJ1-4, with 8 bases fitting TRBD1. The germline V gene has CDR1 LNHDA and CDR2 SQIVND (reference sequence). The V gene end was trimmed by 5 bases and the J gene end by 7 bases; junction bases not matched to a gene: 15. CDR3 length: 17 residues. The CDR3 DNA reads TGTGCCAGTAGTGGTACCGGGACAGGACTTAGGGGTGAAAAACTGTTTTTT. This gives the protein CASSGTGTGLRGEKLFF. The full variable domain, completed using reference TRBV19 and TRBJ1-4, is DGGITQSPKYLFRKEGQNVTLSCEQNLNHDAMYWYRQDPGQGLRLIYYSQIVNDFQKGDIAEGYSVSREKKESFPLTVTSAQKNPTAFYLCASSGTGTGLRGEKLFFGSGTQLSVL.

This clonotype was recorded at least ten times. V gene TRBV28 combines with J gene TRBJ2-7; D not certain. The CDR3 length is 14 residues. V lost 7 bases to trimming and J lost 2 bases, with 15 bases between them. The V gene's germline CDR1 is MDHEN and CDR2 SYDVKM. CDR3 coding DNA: TGTGCCAGCACCGCCGGAATGCCGACCTACGAGCAGTACTTC. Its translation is CASTAGMPTYEQYF. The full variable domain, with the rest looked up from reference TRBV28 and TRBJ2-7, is DVKVTQSSRYLVKRTGEKVFLECVQDMDHENMFWYRQDPGLGLRLIYFSYDVKMKEKGDIPEGYSVSREKKERFSLILESASTNQTSMYLCASTAGMPTYEQYFGPGTRLTVT.

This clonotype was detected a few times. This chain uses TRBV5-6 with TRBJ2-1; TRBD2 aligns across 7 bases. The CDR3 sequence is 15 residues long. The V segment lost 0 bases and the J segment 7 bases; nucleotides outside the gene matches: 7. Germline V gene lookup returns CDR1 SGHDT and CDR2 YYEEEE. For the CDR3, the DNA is TGTGCCAGCAGCTTGGAAGGGAGGGCCGGTAATGAGCAGTTCTTC. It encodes CASSLEGRAGNEQFF.

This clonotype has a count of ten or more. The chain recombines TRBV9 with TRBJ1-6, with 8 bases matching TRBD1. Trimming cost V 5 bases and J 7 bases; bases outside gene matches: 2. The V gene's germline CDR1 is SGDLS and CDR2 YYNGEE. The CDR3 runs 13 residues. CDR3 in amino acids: CASSTGGNSPLHF. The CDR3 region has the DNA TGTGCCAGCAGTACAGGGGGGAATTCACCCCTCCACTTT. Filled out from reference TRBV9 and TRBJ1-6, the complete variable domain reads DSGVTQTPKHLITATGQRVTLRCSPRSGDLSVYWYQQSLDQGLQFLIQYYNGEERAKGNILERFSAQQFPDLHSELNLSSLELGDSALYFCASSTGGNSPLHFGNGTRLTVT.

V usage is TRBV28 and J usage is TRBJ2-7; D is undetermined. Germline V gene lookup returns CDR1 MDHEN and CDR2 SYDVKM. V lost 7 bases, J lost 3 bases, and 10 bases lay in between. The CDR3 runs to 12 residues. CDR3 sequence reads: CASTYGDYEQYF. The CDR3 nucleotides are TGTGCCAGCACATACGGAGACTACGAGCAGTACTTC.

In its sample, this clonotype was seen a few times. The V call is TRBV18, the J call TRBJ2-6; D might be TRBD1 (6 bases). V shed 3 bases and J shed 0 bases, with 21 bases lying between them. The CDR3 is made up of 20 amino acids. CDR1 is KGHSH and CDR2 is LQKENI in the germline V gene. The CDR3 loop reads CASSPVYTGQLSSGANVLTF. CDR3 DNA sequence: TGTGCCAGCTCACCCGTATATACGGGACAACTAAGCTCTGGGGCCAACGTCCTGACTTTC.

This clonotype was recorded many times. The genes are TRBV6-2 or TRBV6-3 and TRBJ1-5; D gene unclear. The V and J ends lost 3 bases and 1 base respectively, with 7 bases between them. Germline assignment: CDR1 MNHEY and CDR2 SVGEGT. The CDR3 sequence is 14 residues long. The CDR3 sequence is CASSYLGSNQPQHF. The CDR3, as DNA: TGTGCCAGCAGTTATCTGGGGAGCAATCAGCCCCAGCATTTT.

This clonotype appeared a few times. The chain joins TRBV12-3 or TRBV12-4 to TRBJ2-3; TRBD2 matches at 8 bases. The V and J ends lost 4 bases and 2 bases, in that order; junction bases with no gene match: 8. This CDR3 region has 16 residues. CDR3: CASSSALAEYTDTQYF. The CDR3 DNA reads TGTGCCAGCAGTTCCGCACTAGCGGAATACACAGATACGCAGTATTTT.